This TCR beta chain was sequenced during a study of blood T cell repertoires in COVID-19. Trimming took off 1 base at V and 8 bases at J, with 9 bases between the two ends. Looked up from germline, CDR1 is SEHNR and CDR2 is FQNEAQ (reference sequence). The CDR3 extends over 14 amino acids. Participants were aged roughly 18 to 89 years, lived in 20 to 30 US areas, and enrolled virtually. Researchers sorted participants into cohorts using their self-reported clinical history. In Cohort 3, a recovered donor had either two negative PCRs, clearance, or symptom resolution. The method was immunoSEQ multiplex PCR; TCRdb's version includes in-frame clones alone and lacks a portion of them. Among approximately 450,000 clones listed, roughly nine tenths were seen once.

Sequenced sample: PBMCs or T cells enriched from blood (not recorded which). The chain uses TRBV7-9 and TRBJ1-6, with D unclear. This sequence originates from a young man who had recovered from COVID-19. CDR3 sequence reads: CASSLVGGDSPLHF. DNA of the CDR3: TGTGCCAGCAGCTTAGTGGGAGGAGATTCACCCCTCCACTTT.